One sample yielded the 22 T cell receptor beta chains listed below, sequenced in a study of shared clonotypes between healthy human individuals. Only in-frame clones appear in the TCRdb table, and some are missing; sequencing was by immunoSEQ multiplex PCR. Of 2 million to 2.5 million clones listed, approximately 95% are singletons. Source material: naive CD4+ T cells sorted from blood. Subset described: CD45RA+ positively selected. Receptor source: a young man in good health.

The V gene is TRBV5-1, the J gene TRBJ2-5; TRBD1 agrees at 7 bases. The V and J ends lost 2 bases and 4 bases, in that order; junction bases with no gene match: 8. CDR1 is SGHRS and CDR2 is YFSETQ in the germline V gene. This CDR3 is built from 15 residues. For the CDR3, the DNA is TGCGCCAGCAGCTTAGGAGACAGGGATAGAGAGACCCAGTACTTC. This sequence encodes CASSLGDRDRETQYF. The complete variable domain, with remaining parts taken from reference TRBV5-1 and TRBJ2-5, reads KAGVTQTPRYLIKTRGQQVTLSCSPISGHRSVSWYQQTPGQGLQFLFEYFSETQRNKGNFPGRFSGRQFSNSRSEMNVSTLELGDSALYLCASSLGDRDRETQYFGPGTRLLVL.

This chain uses TRBV10-3 with TRBJ1-1; 8 positions agree with TRBD1. Looked up from germline, CDR1 is ENHRY and CDR2 is SYGVKD. V gave up 7 bases and J gave up 4 bases; unmatched junction bases: 8. The CDR3 is 14 residues long. CDR3 bases: TGTGCCATCACCGACGGACAGGGAGGCACTGAAGCTTTCTTT. This gives the protein CAITDGQGGTEAFF.

This chain joins TRBV5-4 and TRBJ2-5; the match to TRBD2 covers 14 bases. Germline V gene sequence: CDR1 SGHNT, CDR2 YYREEE (reference sequence). V lost 4 bases and J lost 4; bases outside the gene matches: 6. This CDR3 is built from 16 residues. This chain's CDR3 is CASSITGTSGRETQYF. In nucleotides, the CDR3 is TGTGCCAGCAGCATTACCGGGACTAGCGGGAGAGAGACCCAGTACTTC.

The rearrangement uses TRBV19 and TRBJ1-2, with D unresolved. This CDR3 is built from 15 residues. Per the germline V gene, CDR1 is LNHDA and CDR2 is SQIVND (reference sequence). V gave up 1 base and J gave up 2 bases, with 11 bases separating them. The CDR3 DNA follows: TGTGCCAGTAGTATAGCTTCGACGGAAAACTATGGCTACACCTTC. It encodes CASSIASTENYGYTF.

The V call is TRBV5-1, the J call TRBJ1-5; D is ambiguous. The CDR3 extends over 14 amino acids. Germline CDR1 is SGHRS and CDR2 is YFSETQ. Trimming left V 5 bases short and J 7 bases short, with 16 bases between. Written as DNA, the CDR3 is TGCGCCAGCAGTGCGGTGGCCGGGGAGCAGCCCCAGCATTTT. This gives the protein CASSAVAGEQPQHF.

This clone was seen only once. The chain is built from TRBV16 and TRBJ2-2; TRBD1 matches 8 bases. Germline loops: CDR1 KGHSY, CDR2 FQNENV. V gave up 1 base and J gave up 6 bases; unmatched junction bases: 10. CDR3 size: 17 residues. The CDR3 bases are TGTGCCAGCAGCCAATTCGGACAGGGTGTTGTCTCCGGGGAGCTGTTTTTT. Amino acids: CASSQFGQGVVSGELFF.

A few counts support this clone. Other DNA sequences of this sample code for an identical CDR3. This rearrangement joins TRBV19 to TRBJ1-6; D is perhaps TRBD1 (6 bases). The ends were cut back, 7 bases at V and 3 bases at J, with 10 bases in the middle. The CDR3 totals 14 residues. The germline CDR1 and CDR2 sequences are LNHDA and SQIVND (reference sequence). CDR3 region: CASNKDSYNSPLHF. CDR3 nucleotides: TGTGCCAGTAACAAGGACAGCTATAATTCACCCCTCCACTTT.

J is TRBJ1-1 and V is TRBV19, with unresolved D. The V end lost 7 bases, the J end lost 0 bases, and 9 bases lay between the germline ends. Looked up from germline, CDR1 is LNHDA and CDR2 is SQIVND (reference sequence). The CDR3 has 13 amino acids. The CDR3 sequence: CASTDRMNTEAFF. Here the CDR3 DNA reads TGTGCCAGTACCGACCGAATGAACACTGAAGCTTTCTTT.

This rearrangement joins TRBV5-1 to TRBJ1-2; D is perhaps TRBD1 (5 bases). Germline V CDR1 and CDR2: SGHRS, YFSETQ. The CDR3 is made up of 15 amino acids. Trimming took 5 bases from V and 0 from J, leaving 14 bases between them. CDR3 in amino acids: CASREGTPANYGYTF. CDR3 bases: TGCGCCAGCAGAGAAGGGACGCCCGCTAACTATGGCTACACCTTC.

J is TRBJ1-5 and V is TRBV19; 9 nucleotides match TRBD1. Germline V gives CDR1 LNHDA, CDR2 SQIVND (reference sequence). J was trimmed by 6 bases and V by 6 bases; bases with no gene match: 6. There are 14 residues in the CDR3. The CDR3 region is CASSRTGGVQPQHF. CDR3 bases: TGTGCCAGTAGCCGAACAGGGGGCGTTCAGCCCCAGCATTTT.

Concerning this clone: The identical CDR3 is also encoded by other nucleotide sequences in the sample. The V and J genes are TRBV2 and TRBJ1-6, with 7 bases that match TRBD1. The CDR3 is 12 amino acids. V was pared by 6 bases and J by 10 bases, with 3 bases of the junction left unmatched. Germline lookup yields CDR1 SNHLY and CDR2 FYNNEI. CDR3: CASSTGDSPLHF. The CDR3 DNA reads as TGTGCCAGCAGCACAGGGGACTCACCCCTCCACTTT.

V is TRBV6-5 and J is TRBJ1-5, with TRBD1 as a possible D gene (5 bases). The CDR3 is made up of 13 amino acids. V gave up 0 bases and J gave up 15 bases, with 15 bases separating them. CDR1 and CDR2 from the germline V gene are MNHEY and SVGAGI. The CDR3 DNA reads as TGTGCCAGCAGTTACTCGATGGGGGAGGTACGGCATTTT. Encoded protein: CASSYSMGEVRHF.

This clone was observed once. Within the sample, other DNA sequences also encode this same CDR3. In nucleotides, the CDR3 is TGTGCCAGCAGCTCTTCCATTAACTATGGCTACACCTTC. Its protein is CASSSSINYGYTF. The gene calls are TRBV28 and TRBJ1-2; D call uncertain. The CDR3 has 13 amino acids. The germline V gene encodes CDR1 MDHEN and CDR2 SYDVKM. Trimming removed 6 bases from V and 1 base from J, with 9 bases in between.

The chain joins TRBV5-4 to TRBJ1-6; TRBD1 might be the D (6 bases). Trimming removed 0 bases at V and 6 bases at J, with 13 bases between. The CDR3 consists of 16 residues. Germline V gives CDR1 SGHNT, CDR2 YYREEE (reference sequence). CDR3 nucleotide sequence: TGTGCCAGCAGCTTGGGGCCAGGGGCAGGTAATTCACCCCTCCACTTT. Its protein is CASSLGPGAGNSPLHF.

The chain uses TRBV7-6 and TRBJ1-1; maybe TRBD1 (5 bases). CDR3 length: 15 amino acids. The V gene's germline CDR1 is SGHVS and CDR2 FNYEAQ. Trimming removed 5 bases from V and 1 base from J, with 14 bases in between. CDR3 residues: CASSAWGSKNTEAFF. CDR3 sequence (DNA): TGTGCCAGCAGCGCTTGGGGCAGTAAGAACACTGAAGCTTTCTTT. The whole variable domain, remainder taken from reference TRBV7-6 and TRBJ1-1, is GAGVSQSPRYKVTKRGQDVALRCDPISGHVSLYWYRQALGQGPEFLTYFNYEAQQDKSGLPNDRFSAERPEGSISTLTIQRTEQRDSAMYRCASSAWGSKNTEAFFGQGTRLTVV.

The genes are TRBV10-3 and TRBJ2-7, with 9 bases that match TRBD2. The ends lost 3 bases at V and 2 bases at J; junction bases unmatched: 11. Germline CDR1 reads ENHRY; CDR2 reads SYGVKD. The CDR3 covers 17 residues. CDR3 region: CAISEISGSGLAYEQYF. The CDR3 nucleotides are TGTGCCATCAGTGAAATTAGCGGGAGCGGGCTCGCCTACGAGCAGTACTTC.

The rearrangement links TRBV5-4 to TRBJ2-7; possible D gene TRBD2, 5 bases. The germline V gene encodes CDR1 SGHNT and CDR2 YYREEE (reference sequence). The CDR3 is 14 amino acids. The V end lost 7 bases, the J end lost 2 bases, and 16 bases lay between the germline ends. CDR3 nucleotides: TGTGCCAGCGGCGACAAGGTGGGAGCCTACGAGCAGTACTTC. It yields the protein CASGDKVGAYEQYF.

The chain combines TRBV12-5 with TRBJ2-1; the D is unclear. Germline CDR1 and CDR2: LGHNT and FRNRAP. V was trimmed by 2 bases and J by 7 bases, leaving 15 bases between them. There are 15 residues in the CDR3. CDR3 bases: TGTGCTAGTGGTTTGTCCCTTAAAATTCAGAATGAGCAGTTCTTC. The encoded protein is CASGLSLKIQNEQFF.

This clone was found once. The rearrangement links TRBV10-3 to TRBJ1-2; TRBD1 matches 9 bases. Germline values: CDR1 ENHRY, CDR2 SYGVKD. The CDR3 has 14 residues. With V trimmed by 4 bases and J by 6 bases, 6 bases remained unmatched. The CDR3 is CAISGRDRVDGYTF. As DNA, the CDR3 is TGTGCCATCAGTGGTCGGGACAGGGTAGATGGCTACACCTTC.

The gene calls are TRBV5-1 and TRBJ1-4; 7 nucleotides align to TRBD1. Looked up from germline, CDR1 is SGHRS and CDR2 is YFSETQ. J lost 8 bases, V lost 0 bases, and 7 bases had no gene match. CDR3 length equals 15 residues. DNA of the CDR3: TGCGCCAGCAGCTTGGAAGCGTCAGGGGGAGAAAAACTGTTTTTT. It specifies CASSLEASGGEKLFF.

This chain uses TRBV30 with TRBJ2-5, with TRBD1 as a possible D gene (6 bases). Trimming took off 7 bases at V and 1 base at J, with 13 bases between the two ends. Per the germline V gene, CDR1 is GTSNPN and CDR2 is SVGIG (reference sequence). The CDR3 loop spans 13 amino acids. The CDR3 region has the DNA TGTGCCTACGCTCAGGGGCCCCAAGAGACCCAGTACTTC. As protein: CAYAQGPQETQYF.

The chain carries TRBV10-3 and TRBJ2-7, with 8 bases fitting TRBD1. V lost 4 bases and J lost 7; bases outside the gene matches: 9. From germline, CDR1 is ENHRY and CDR2 SYGVKD. The CDR3 runs 14 residues. In DNA form, the CDR3 reads TGTGCCATCAGTGGTGGCAGGGGGCCGGGTGAGCAGTACTTC. Its protein is CAISGGRGPGEQYF.